This T cell receptor (beta chain) stems from a study of PD-1 blockade in classical Hodgkin lymphoma. Notes on the study in general: Relapsed/refractory patients reportedly had the lowest baseline TCR diversity, below newly diagnosed patients, who were below healthy donors. While CD8+ TCR diversity did not rise significantly by C4D1, CD4+ TCR diversity did. The diversity seen at baseline in complete responders resembled that of newly diagnosed patients.

For this clone: Antigen specificity is unknown.

V lost 0 bases, J lost 7 bases, and 9 bases lay in between. In germline, CDR1 is SNHLY, CDR2 FYNNEI. This CDR3 has 14 amino acids. Time point meaning: cycle 4 day 1 (C4D1), after 5 to 7 weeks of nivolumab. Every one of the patients relapsed after autologous stem cell transplantation (brentuximab vedotin exposure was variable). Best responses fell into complete response, partial response or progressive disease. This table comes from immunoSEQ multiplex PCR, and its TCRdb copy is limited to in-frame clones, with some not included. The sample contains roughly 60,000 clones, 91% of which appear only once.

The sample here was peripheral blood mononuclear cells (PBMCs), taken before the fourth cycle of nivolumab. The chain links TRBV2 to TRBJ2-2; TRBD2 is a possible D gene (5 bases). This sequence was found in a human donor with classical Hodgkin lymphoma. CDR3 coding DNA: TGTGCCAGCAGTGAAGCGCTTCGGGGCGGGGAGCTGTTTTTT. Protein sequence: CASSEALRGGELFF.